This T cell receptor beta chain was identified during a study of blood T cell repertoires in COVID-19. Libraries were prepared by immunoSEQ multiplex PCR; TCRdb keeps only in-frame clonotypes and omits some of them. The sample has hundreds of thousands of clones; around nine tenths are singletons. Participants' own reports of clinical history determined their cohort assignment. Specimen: PBMCs or T cells enriched from blood (not recorded which). This clonotype originated in a woman in her sixties in a cohort exposed to, infected with or recovered from COVID-19 (not recorded which).

CDR3 in DNA: TGTGCCTGCTTGGACATTCAAGAGACCCAGTACTTC. Amino acid sequence: CACLDIQETQYF. The rearrangement joins TRBV30 to TRBJ2-5, with D perhaps TRBD1 (5 bases). The length of the CDR3 is 12 residues. Germline V CDR1 and CDR2: GTSNPN, SVGIG (reference sequence). V lost 6 bases and J lost 2, with 10 bases in between.